Included here is one TCR beta chain sequence, with context. What it recognizes is unknown. Investigators isolated RNA and reverse transcribed it into cDNA to act as the sequencing template. The data were produced by immunoSEQ multiplex PCR, yet TCRdb's version contains in-frame clones alone and is incomplete. The table has some 130,000 clones, more than 40% seen once. Treatment in this sample: oral pan-JAK inhibitor, 5-10 mg twice daily. A FACSAria was used to sort CD4+ and CD8+ T cells. These cells came from PBMCs. This sample stems from a study of CD8+ T cells in alopecia areata. At the level of the study: Tofacitinib administration to treated patients was oral, at 5 to 10 mg twice daily. Notes on the study in general: It was less clear whether patients shared TCRs than it was in mice, possibly because of HLA.

CDR3 length equals 14 residues. The germline CDR1 and CDR2 sequences are MNHEY and SMNVEV (reference sequence). V lost 5 bases, J lost 11 bases, and 15 bases stayed unmatched. The chain recombines TRBV27 with TRBJ2-7, with 7 bases lining up with TRBD2. The sequence was collected from a human donor with alopecia areata. The input for sequencing was CD4+ T cells sorted from blood, taken at week 4, from a patient treated with tofacitinib. CDR3 region: CASSVHPSGGVEYF. In DNA, the CDR3 is TGTGCCAGCAGTGTGCACCCTAGCGGAGGTGTAGAGTACTTC.